A single T cell receptor beta chain is shown here with its context. Antigen unknown. The data are from a study of T cell responses to AZD1222 COVID-19 vaccine. Across the whole study: Second doses were pooled across both intervals (about 4 or about 12 weeks). Study outcomes and limitations: Clonal diversity was possibly underestimated; the donors were predominantly white British and more often female. In the spike-specific TCR repertoire, nearly half reportedly target unmutated variant regions.

Clones were read by immunoSEQ multiplex PCR, and TCRdb kept only the in-frame ones, dropping some. The data contain over 120,000 clones, approximately 85% of them singletons. CDR1 is SGHKS and CDR2 is YYEKEE in the germline V gene (reference sequence). The CDR3 has 16 residues. V gave up 4 bases and J gave up 6 bases; unmatched junction bases: 12. This sequence was found in an adult in good health. Sequencing was performed on peripheral blood, taken on day 0 of AZD1222 vaccination. The chain links TRBV5-5 to TRBJ2-3, with 9 bases identical to TRBD1. CDR3 sequence reads: CASSAPGQGPSDTQYF. Written as DNA, the CDR3 is TGTGCCAGCAGCGCACCGGGACAGGGACCCTCGGATACGCAGTATTTT.